The 32 T cell receptor beta chains below were found in one sample sequenced in a study of T cell responses to AZD1222 COVID-19 vaccine. The data were produced by immunoSEQ multiplex PCR, yet TCRdb's version contains in-frame clones alone and is incomplete. Among about 150,000 clones listed, roughly 90% were seen once. Sequencing was performed on peripheral blood, taken 28 days after the second dose of the MenACWY control vaccine. The receptors shown here come from an adult who received the MenACWY meningococcal vaccine as a control.

The rearrangement uses TRBV19 and TRBJ2-7; D not certain. CDR1 is LNHDA, CDR2 SQIVND, per germline (reference sequence). This CDR3 is built from 12 residues. The V gene lost 6 bases and the J gene lost 0 bases, with 6 bases spanning the gap. The CDR3 nucleotides read TGTGCCAGTAGAAACTTCTCCTACGAGCAGTACTTC. This codes for CASRNFSYEQYF.

The chain joins TRBV11-3 to TRBJ1-5, with D tentatively TRBD1 (5 bases). CDR1 and CDR2 from the germline V gene are SGHNT and YENEEA. CDR3 length: 12 residues. V lost 1 base and J lost 7, with 5 bases in between. The CDR3 protein is CASSLGGQPQHF. CDR3 sequence (DNA): TGTGCCAGCAGCTTAGGGGGGCAGCCCCAGCATTTT.

This clone was counted only a few times. V and J are TRBV6-2 or TRBV6-3 and TRBJ1-1, with D tentatively TRBD1 (5 bases). Germline V gene data show CDR1 as MNHEY and CDR2 as SVGEGT. This CDR3 is 13 amino acids long. Trimming took 7 bases from V and 7 from J, leaving 16 bases between them. The CDR3 nucleotides are TGTGCCAGCACCCCGCCTCAGGGTGGTGAAGCTTTCTTT. Translating gives CASTPPQGGEAFF.

This clone was recorded once. The chain employs TRBV14 and TRBJ2-3; D uncertain. The germline CDR1 and CDR2 sequences are SGHDN and FVKESK. V was cut by 0 bases and J by 2 bases, with 3 bases left in between. The CDR3 sequence is 13 residues long. CDR3 region: CASSQDVTDTQYF. CDR3 DNA sequence: TGTGCCAGCAGCCAAGATGTCACAGATACGCAGTATTTT.

With respect to this clone: Relative to the germline gene, one junction end is altered; a read error may explain this. The chain recombines TRBV15 with TRBJ2-7; possible D gene TRBD1, 6 bases. This CDR3 has 14 residues. Germline V lookup: CDR1 LNHNV, CDR2 YYDKDF (reference sequence). Written as DNA, the CDR3 is TGTGCCACCAGCAGAGCAGTAACAGGGTATCCCTCAAACTTC. Translated: CATSRAVTGYPSNF.

The chain couples TRBV6-2 or TRBV6-3 to TRBJ2-1, with 7 bases lining up with TRBD2. The CDR3 is made up of 16 amino acids. With V trimmed by 2 bases and J by 0 bases, 4 bases remained unmatched. The germline V gene encodes CDR1 MNHEY and CDR2 SVGEGT. In DNA, the CDR3 is TGTGCCAGCAGTTACCGAGCGGGAAGCTCCTACAATGAGCAGTTCTTC. As protein: CASSYRAGSSYNEQFF.

The chain employs TRBV7-2 and TRBJ2-1; TRBD2 aligns across 10 bases. The V and J ends lost 5 bases and 10 bases, in that order; junction bases with no gene match: 8. Germline V gene sequence: CDR1 SGHTA, CDR2 FQGNSA. The CDR3 contains 14 residues. CDR3: CASSTGLAEGEQFF. The CDR3 nucleotides read TGTGCCAGCAGCACAGGACTAGCGGAGGGGGAGCAGTTCTTC.

The chain links TRBV6-5 to TRBJ2-2; D is perhaps TRBD2 (6 bases). CDR1 is MNHEY, CDR2 SVGAGI, per germline. Trimming took off 11 bases at V and 3 bases at J, with 13 bases between the two ends. This CDR3 region has 13 residues. The CDR3: CASGTLDTGELFF. DNA for the CDR3: TGTGCCTCCGGGACTTTAGACACCGGGGAGCTGTTTTTT.

Written as DNA, the CDR3 is TGTGCCAGCTCACCTAGCCAGGGGACGCATGGCTACACCTTC. This codes for CASSPSQGTHGYTF. The V and J genes are TRBV18 and TRBJ1-2, with D possibly being TRBD1 (6 bases). The germline CDR1 and CDR2 sequences are KGHSH and LQKENI. The V gene lost 3 bases and the J gene lost 6 bases, with 14 bases spanning the gap. CDR3 length: 14 residues.

V gene TRBV24-1 combines with J gene TRBJ2-7; D may correspond to TRBD1 or TRBD2 (5 bases each). Looked up from germline, CDR1 is KGHDR and CDR2 is SFDVKD. The germline V and J ends were trimmed by 3 bases and 6 bases, with 8 bases remaining between them. This CDR3 has 12 residues. CDR3 protein: CATSDRDVEQYF. The CDR3 DNA is TGTGCCACCAGTGATCGGGACGTCGAGCAGTACTTC.

The V gene is TRBV9, the J gene TRBJ1-2; a weak D match, TRBD1 (5 bases). Germline-derived CDR1 and CDR2 are SGDLS and YYNGEE. The CDR3 sequence is 15 residues long. The V and J ends lost 0 bases and 6 bases respectively, with 15 bases between them. Here the CDR3 reads CASSVDNGGMHGYTF. CDR3 DNA: TGTGCCAGCAGCGTAGACAACGGGGGTATGCATGGCTACACCTTC.

The chain uses TRBV10-1 and TRBJ1-2; D possibly corresponds to TRBD1 (6 bases). Trimming removed 3 bases from V and 7 bases from J, with 15 bases in between. CDR3 length: 14 amino acids. CDR1 is WNHNN and CDR2 is SYGVQD in the germline V gene (reference sequence). CDR3 bases: TGCGCCAGCAGTGATACCGGGACAAAGGGTGGCTACACCTTC. Its translation: CASSDTGTKGGYTF.

The CDR3 protein is CAWSRRRVNQPQHF. The CDR3 nucleotides are TGTGCCTGGAGTCGGCGTAGGGTAAATCAGCCCCAGCATTTT. The chain joins TRBV30 to TRBJ1-5; D uncertain. This CDR3 has 14 amino acids. The V end was cut by 2 bases, the J end by 4 bases, with 12 bases between. Germline V CDR1 and CDR2: GTSNPN, SVGIG (reference sequence).

This CDR3 reads CASSQGQLINEQFF. Here the CDR3 DNA reads TGTGCCAGCAGCCAGGGACAGCTAATCAATGAGCAGTTCTTC. The V gene is TRBV7-3, the J gene TRBJ2-1; TRBD1 matches at 7 bases. Trimming at V came to 5 bases and at J to 6 bases, leaving 7 bases not matched to a gene. Germline loops: CDR1 SGHTA, CDR2 FQGTGA. The CDR3 sequence is 14 residues long.

The chain employs TRBV5-6 and TRBJ2-1; D uncertain. This CDR3 comprises 12 residues. V lost 1 base and J 6 bases, leaving 5 bases between the germline ends. Germline-derived CDR1 and CDR2 are SGHDT and YYEEEE. As DNA, the CDR3 is TGTGCCAGCAGCTTGATCCGCAATGAGCAGTTCTTC. Its protein product is CASSLIRNEQFF.

The gene calls are TRBV7-3 and TRBJ1-6, with 8 bases identical to TRBD1. With 5 bases clipped from V and 10 bases from J, the junction kept 4 bases outside the gene matches. The CDR3 is 13 residues long. The germline gives CDR1 SGHTA, CDR2 FQGTGA. The CDR3 protein is CASSPTGGSPLHF. For the CDR3, the DNA is TGTGCCAGCAGCCCCACAGGGGGATCACCCCTCCACTTT.

J is TRBJ1-3 and V is TRBV5-1; D is ambiguous. The CDR3 spans 15 residues. Per the germline V gene, CDR1 is SGHRS and CDR2 is YFSETQ. The V gene lost 0 bases and the J gene lost 3 bases, with 10 bases spanning the gap. The CDR3 DNA reads as TGCGCCAGCAGCTTGGGAAACAGCGGTGGAAACACCATATATTTT. As protein: CASSLGNSGGNTIYF. Variable domain in full (rest from reference TRBV5-1 and TRBJ1-3): KAGVTQTPRYLIKTRGQQVTLSCSPISGHRSVSWYQQTPGQGLQFLFEYFSETQRNKGNFPGRFSGRQFSNSRSEMNVSTLELGDSALYLCASSLGNSGGNTIYFGEGSWLTVV.

The rearrangement joins TRBV19 to TRBJ2-5, with 10 bases identical to TRBD2. V shed 2 bases, J shed 3 bases, and the junction held 12 bases outside the gene matches. Germline lookup yields CDR1 LNHDA and CDR2 SQIVND (reference sequence). This CDR3 has 18 amino acids. CDR3 sequence: CASSIQVRASGGKETQYF. The DNA for the CDR3 is TGTGCCAGTAGTATACAGGTCAGGGCTAGCGGGGGAAAAGAGACCCAGTACTTC. Complete variable domain (other parts from reference TRBV19 and TRBJ2-5): DGGITQSPKYLFRKEGQNVTLSCEQNLNHDAMYWYRQDPGQGLRLIYYSQIVNDFQKGDIAEGYSVSREKKESFPLTVTSAQKNPTAFYLCASSIQVRASGGKETQYFGPGTRLLVL.

Worth noting for this clone: The sample holds other DNA sequences that translate to the same CDR3. DNA for the CDR3: TGTGCCAGCAGCTTGGACAGGGGCGGCACTGAAGCTTTCTTT. This codes for CASSLDRGGTEAFF. This rearrangement joins TRBV7-2 to TRBJ1-1; the match to TRBD1 covers 9 bases. Germline CDR1 and CDR2: SGHTA and FQGNSA. This CDR3 contains 14 residues. V lost 3 bases and J lost 4; bases outside the gene matches: 3.

The rearrangement uses TRBV11-2 and TRBJ2-2; 7 nucleotides align to TRBD1. The CDR3 runs to 15 residues. Trimming cost V 4 bases and J 6 bases; bases outside gene matches: 8. Per the germline V gene, CDR1 is SGHAT and CDR2 is FQNNGV. The CDR3 DNA reads TGTGCCAGCAGCTCGATCCGAGGGGGCCCCGGGGAGCTGTTTTTT. Translation: CASSSIRGGPGELFF.

CDR3 region: CASTPGPGFQPQHF. The CDR3 region has the DNA TGTGCCAGTACCCCCGGGCCCGGGTTTCAGCCCCAGCATTTT. The genes are TRBV19 and TRBJ1-5, with unresolved D. The CDR3 extends over 14 amino acids. V lost 7 bases and J lost 6, with 16 bases in between. Per germline, CDR1 LNHDA and CDR2 SQIVND (reference sequence).

The V and J genes are TRBV9 and TRBJ1-4; D is unclear. The CDR3 runs 15 residues. Trimming removed 3 bases at V and 7 bases at J, with 16 bases between. Per the germline V gene, CDR1 is SGDLS and CDR2 is YYNGEE. CDR3 nucleotide sequence: TGTGCCAGCAGCGAAAGACGCGGCGGGAGTGAAAAACTGTTTTTT. As protein: CASSERRGGSEKLFF.

V and J are TRBV4-2 and TRBJ1-2; D possibly corresponds to TRBD1 (5 bases). The germline V gene encodes CDR1 LGHNA and CDR2 YNFKEQ. V shed 1 base and J shed 2 bases, with 14 bases lying between them. This CDR3 is built from 16 residues. As DNA, the CDR3 is TGTGCCAGCAGCCAAGCCTCAGGGAGGTTAAACTATGGCTACACCTTC. Its translation: CASSQASGRLNYGYTF.

This clone was picked up a small number of times. This rearrangement joins TRBV24-1 to TRBJ1-2; a possible D gene is TRBD1 (5 bases). This CDR3 has 14 residues. V was clipped by 9 bases and J by 7 bases, with 20 bases between them. Germline V gene data show CDR1 as KGHDR and CDR2 as SFDVKD. The CDR3 region is CATAGAGPTGGYTF. The CDR3, as DNA: TGTGCCACCGCCGGGGCAGGCCCTACGGGTGGCTACACCTTC.

This clone has only one observation. The CDR3 loop reads CATSGALQGPNTGELFF. The CDR3 nucleotides are TGTGCCACCAGTGGGGCCCTACAGGGTCCGAACACCGGGGAGCTGTTTTTT. V is TRBV24-1 and J is TRBJ2-2; maybe TRBD1 (6 bases). The CDR3 covers 17 residues. V was clipped by 5 bases and J by 0 bases, with 15 bases between them. Germline V gene data show CDR1 as KGHDR and CDR2 as SFDVKD.

The sample holds a few counts of this clone. The chain joins TRBV19 to TRBJ1-5, with a possible D match to TRBD1 (5 bases). This CDR3 has 13 residues. The V gene lost 5 bases and the J gene lost 7 bases, with 12 bases spanning the gap. Germline CDR1 LNHDA, CDR2 SQIVND (reference sequence). CDR3 region: CASSEAGTQPQHF. The DNA for the CDR3 is TGTGCCAGTAGTGAGGCAGGGACCCAGCCCCAGCATTTT.

This clone was seen a few times. This chain links TRBV4-1 with TRBJ2-1, with 13 nucleotides matching TRBD2. This CDR3 has 15 residues. Germline V gene sequence: CDR1 MGHRA, CDR2 YSYEKL. Trimming cost V 4 bases and J 7 bases; bases outside gene matches: 4. The DNA for the CDR3 is TGCGCCAGCAGCCCCGGACTAGCGGGAGCTAATGAGCAGTTCTTC. This codes for CASSPGLAGANEQFF.

The chain joins TRBV9 to TRBJ2-5; 10 bases are shared with TRBD1. Germline assignment: CDR1 SGDLS and CDR2 YYNGEE. Unmatched junction bases numbered 6, after V lost 7 bases and J lost 3 bases. This CDR3 spans 14 amino acids. The CDR3 bases are TGTGCCAGCGGGTCGGGGACAGGGGAAGAGACCCAGTACTTC. This codes for CASGSGTGEETQYF.

This chain connects TRBV5-1 to TRBJ2-1; 8 nucleotides match TRBD1. The CDR3 spans 15 residues. With V trimmed by 7 bases and J by 6 bases, 12 bases remained unmatched. Germline V gives CDR1 SGHRS, CDR2 YFSETQ. CDR3 in amino acids: CASGTGAGGSNEQFF. The CDR3 DNA sequence: TGCGCCAGCGGGACGGGGGCAGGGGGCTCCAATGAGCAGTTCTTC. The variable domain in full, completed from reference TRBV5-1 and TRBJ2-1, reads KAGVTQTPRYLIKTRGQQVTLSCSPISGHRSVSWYQQTPGQGLQFLFEYFSETQRNKGNFPGRFSGRQFSNSRSEMNVSTLELGDSALYLCASGTGAGGSNEQFFGPGTRLTVL.

The CDR3, as DNA: TGTGCCAGCAGCTTACTAGTCGGTTCAAATTCACCCCTCCACTTT. Translated, it gives CASSLLVGSNSPLHF. The genes are TRBV7-9 and TRBJ1-6; D is uncertain. The length of the CDR3 is 15 residues. The germline V and J ends were trimmed by 2 bases and 7 bases, with 12 bases remaining between them. Germline V lookup: CDR1 SEHNR, CDR2 FQNEAQ (reference sequence).

The chain joins TRBV28 to TRBJ2-5, with D perhaps TRBD1 (6 bases). The germline V and J ends were trimmed by 3 bases and 3 bases, with 11 bases remaining between them. This CDR3 is built from 14 residues. Germline V gene data show CDR1 as MDHEN and CDR2 as SYDVKM. In DNA form, the CDR3 reads TGTGCCAGCAGTTTGGCAGGGGCAAAAGAGACCCAGTACTTC. Translation: CASSLAGAKETQYF.

The CDR3 DNA reads as TGTGCCAGCAGCTCGTCGGATCCGGGAGACACAGATACGCAGTATTTT. Protein sequence: CASSSSDPGDTDTQYF. This rearrangement joins TRBV7-8 to TRBJ2-3; perhaps TRBD2 as D (6 bases). The V gene's germline CDR1 is SGHVS and CDR2 FQNEAQ. The CDR3 consists of 16 residues. The V end was cut by 4 bases, the J end by 2 bases, with 16 bases between.